This T cell receptor beta chain was sequenced in a study of cytotoxic CD8 clonotypes in ibrutinib-treated CLL. Study information: Responses: around 24 partial, 2 complete; after median roughly 63 months, around 15 stayed remitted, roughly 12 progressed. Overall study findings and caveats: Under treatment, the uncommon public clonotypes either contracted or remained stable.

Details on this clone: Its antigen is not identified.

The planned depth of sequencing spanned 1 in 200,000 to 1 in 1 million T cells. Sequencing was performed with immunoSEQ multiplex PCR; in TCRdb, only in-frame clones are kept and a portion is missing. There are 76,000 or so clones in the sample; less than 90% occur only once, and approximately 35% lies in the top ten. Genomic DNA for TCR beta libraries, roughly 2.1 micrograms, came from cryopreserved PBMCs. The CDR3 is 16 amino acids. V shed 0 bases and J shed 2 bases, with 14 bases lying between them. This receptor was identified in a human donor with chronic lymphocytic leukemia. V gene TRBV23-1 combines with J gene TRBJ2-7; a possible D gene is TRBD2 (6 bases). TRBV23-1 is reported as an ORF; its role is uncertain. Sample: PBMCs, taken after 24 months of ibrutinib treatment. CDR3 in DNA: TGCGCCAGCAGTCAATCGAGGGTAGCGGAAACCTACGAGCAGTACTTC. It codes for CASSQSRVAETYEQYF.